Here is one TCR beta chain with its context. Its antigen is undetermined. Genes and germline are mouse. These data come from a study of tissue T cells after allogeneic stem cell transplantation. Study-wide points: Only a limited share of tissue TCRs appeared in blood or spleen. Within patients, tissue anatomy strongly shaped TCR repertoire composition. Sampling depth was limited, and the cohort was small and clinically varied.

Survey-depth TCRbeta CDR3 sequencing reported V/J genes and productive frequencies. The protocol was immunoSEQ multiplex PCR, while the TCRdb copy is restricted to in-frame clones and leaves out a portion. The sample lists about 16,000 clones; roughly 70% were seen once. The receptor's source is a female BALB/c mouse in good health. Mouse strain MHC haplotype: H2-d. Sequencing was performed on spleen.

The part of the CDR3 DNA that was read is TGTGCCAGCAGCGGGACTGGGGGCTATGCTGAGCAGTTC. It yields the protein CASSGTGGYAEQF. The whole CDR3 sequence reads CASSGTGGYAEQFF. The chain links TRBV5 to TRBJ2-1; 11 bases are a match to TRBD2. The CDR3 extends 1 residue past the end of the read, so its final part is completed from the germline J gene. Trimming removed 5 bases from V and 3 bases from J; junction bases left unmatched: 0. Germline V gene sequence: CDR1 LGHNA, CDR2 YNLKQL (reference sequence). This CDR3 contains 14 residues.